One sample yielded the 8 T cell receptor beta chains listed below, sequenced in a study of T cell repertoires in cytomegalovirus infection (dated by TCRdb to between 2018 and 2021). The antigens of these receptors remain unknown. TCRdb records Illumina HiSeq 1500 as the sequencer. Using fastp trimming at Q25 and MiXCR clonotype assembly, TCRdb reanalyzed the public sequencing data and kept in-frame beta chains. A single entry per CDR3 protein holds the most common genes and DNA from its merged rows. Present in this sample are some 500,000 distinct CDR3 sequences, more than 30% of which were seen just once. The ten largest clones add up to about a sixth of the sample. Sample treatment or condition, as interpreted from the label and publication: in vitro stimulation with specific CMV peptide epitopes to enrich CMV-specific T cells. Sequences were derived from cultured PBMCs, sampled from culture after CMV antigen stimulation. Every receptor here comes from a human donor in good health (CMV status not recorded). Some clones in this sample may be carry-over from other donors' samples.

This clonotype came up many times. This chain links TRBV6-5 with TRBJ2-7, with a weak D call TRBD1 (6 bases). The V end lost 0 bases, the J end lost 5 bases, and 17 bases lay between the germline ends. The CDR3 spans 16 residues. Germline V gene data show CDR1 as MNHEY and CDR2 as SVGAGI. In nucleotides, the CDR3 is TGTGCCAGCAGTTACTCCAGAACAGGGTCCGTCAACGAGCAGTACTTC. Amino acid sequence: CASSYSRTGSVNEQYF.

The gene calls are TRBV7-4 and TRBJ2-2, with TRBD2 identical over 9 bases. The V gene's germline CDR1 is SGHVT and CDR2 SQSDAQ. This CDR3 contains 16 residues. Trimming removed 4 bases from V and 2 bases from J; junction bases left unmatched: 5. The CDR3 sequence: CASSSPTSGNTGELFF. In nucleotides, the CDR3 is TGTGCCAGCAGCTCTCCGACTAGCGGAAACACCGGGGAGCTGTTTTTT. The variable domain in full, completed from reference TRBV7-4 and TRBJ2-2, reads GAGVSQSPRYKVAKRGRDVALRCDSISGHVTLYWYRQTLGQGSEVLTYSQSDAQRDKSGRPSGRFSAERPERSVSTLKIQRTEQGDSAVYLCASSSPTSGNTGELFFGEGSRLTVL.

In this sample, this clonotype turned up a few times. The V gene is TRBV3-1, the J gene TRBJ1-2, with D unresolved. Germline V gives CDR1 LGHDT, CDR2 YNNKEL (reference sequence). The ends were cut back, 0 bases at V and 1 base at J, with 6 bases in the middle. The CDR3 loop spans 14 amino acids. CDR3 nucleotide sequence: TGTGCCAGCAGCCAAGAATCCGGTAACTATGGCTACACCTTC. Residues: CASSQESGNYGYTF.

This clonotype was observed a few times. The chain carries TRBV29-1 and TRBJ2-7; TRBD2 matches 9 bases. The CDR3 totals 12 residues. V shed 5 bases, J shed 4 bases, and the junction held 3 bases outside the gene matches. The germline V gene has CDR1 SQVTM and CDR2 ANQGSEA. CDR3: CSVRREGYEQYF. CDR3 DNA: TGCAGCGTTAGGCGGGAGGGATACGAGCAGTACTTC.

This clonotype showed up just a few times. The J gene is TRBJ1-2, the V gene TRBV11-2, with 7 bases lining up with TRBD1. From germline, CDR1 is SGHAT and CDR2 FQNNGV. This CDR3 has 16 amino acids. V trimming: 1 base; J trimming: 10 bases; junction bases outside the gene matches: 15. The CDR3: CASSLGQQGKTRYYTF. The CDR3 nucleotides are TGTGCCAGCAGCTTAGGACAACAGGGGAAAACGCGGTACTACACCTTC.

This clonotype was seen a few times. The rearrangement joins TRBV24-1 to TRBJ2-5, with D perhaps TRBD2 (6 bases). Germline CDR1 reads KGHDR; CDR2 reads SFDVKD. Trimming took 3 bases from V and 7 from J, leaving 8 bases between them. There are 12 residues in the CDR3. CDR3 residues: CATSDLGGTQYF. The CDR3 DNA reads TGTGCCACCAGTGATCTGGGGGGGACCCAGTACTTC.

As DNA, the CDR3 is TGTGCCAGCAGCTTAGTGTGGACTAGCGAGGGAGAGCAGTTCTTC. This sequence encodes CASSLVWTSEGEQFF. This sequence joins TRBV13 and TRBJ2-1, with 9 bases identical to TRBD2. CDR3 length equals 15 residues. Germline lookup yields CDR1 PRHDT and CDR2 FYEKMQ (reference sequence). V gave up 1 base and J gave up 10 bases; unmatched junction bases: 8.

The chain is built from TRBV19 and TRBJ2-1; D unresolved. The CDR3 consists of 11 residues. Between the trimmed V and J ends, which lost 2 bases and 10 bases, there was a span of 6 bases. Germline V gives CDR1 LNHDA, CDR2 SQIVND (reference sequence). CDR3 sequence reads: CASSIWGEQFF. The CDR3, as DNA: TGTGCCAGTAGTATATGGGGAGAGCAGTTCTTC.